This T cell receptor (beta chain) was captured by sequencing in a study of T cells in tumors after PD-1 blockade. At the level of the study: Tumor samples yielded 20 to 25-fold more depth than single-cell TCR sequencing.

Assay: immunoSEQ multiplex PCR; the TCRdb copy retains only in-frame clones and omits some. The table lists 4,000 to 5,500 clones, 55% to 65% of them singletons. The germline CDR1 and CDR2 sequences are MNHNY and SVGAGI (reference sequence). The CDR3 contains 13 residues. The V and J ends lost 8 bases and 8 bases respectively, with 17 bases between them. This receptor was identified in a human donor with basal cell carcinoma. Sample: tumor tissue, taken after anti-PD-1 treatment. The chain has TRBV6-6 and TRBJ2-3; TRBD2 might be the D (6 bases). The chain's CDR3 is CASQAQDGGTQYF. As DNA, the CDR3 is TGTGCCAGCCAAGCTCAGGACGGGGGTACGCAGTATTTT.